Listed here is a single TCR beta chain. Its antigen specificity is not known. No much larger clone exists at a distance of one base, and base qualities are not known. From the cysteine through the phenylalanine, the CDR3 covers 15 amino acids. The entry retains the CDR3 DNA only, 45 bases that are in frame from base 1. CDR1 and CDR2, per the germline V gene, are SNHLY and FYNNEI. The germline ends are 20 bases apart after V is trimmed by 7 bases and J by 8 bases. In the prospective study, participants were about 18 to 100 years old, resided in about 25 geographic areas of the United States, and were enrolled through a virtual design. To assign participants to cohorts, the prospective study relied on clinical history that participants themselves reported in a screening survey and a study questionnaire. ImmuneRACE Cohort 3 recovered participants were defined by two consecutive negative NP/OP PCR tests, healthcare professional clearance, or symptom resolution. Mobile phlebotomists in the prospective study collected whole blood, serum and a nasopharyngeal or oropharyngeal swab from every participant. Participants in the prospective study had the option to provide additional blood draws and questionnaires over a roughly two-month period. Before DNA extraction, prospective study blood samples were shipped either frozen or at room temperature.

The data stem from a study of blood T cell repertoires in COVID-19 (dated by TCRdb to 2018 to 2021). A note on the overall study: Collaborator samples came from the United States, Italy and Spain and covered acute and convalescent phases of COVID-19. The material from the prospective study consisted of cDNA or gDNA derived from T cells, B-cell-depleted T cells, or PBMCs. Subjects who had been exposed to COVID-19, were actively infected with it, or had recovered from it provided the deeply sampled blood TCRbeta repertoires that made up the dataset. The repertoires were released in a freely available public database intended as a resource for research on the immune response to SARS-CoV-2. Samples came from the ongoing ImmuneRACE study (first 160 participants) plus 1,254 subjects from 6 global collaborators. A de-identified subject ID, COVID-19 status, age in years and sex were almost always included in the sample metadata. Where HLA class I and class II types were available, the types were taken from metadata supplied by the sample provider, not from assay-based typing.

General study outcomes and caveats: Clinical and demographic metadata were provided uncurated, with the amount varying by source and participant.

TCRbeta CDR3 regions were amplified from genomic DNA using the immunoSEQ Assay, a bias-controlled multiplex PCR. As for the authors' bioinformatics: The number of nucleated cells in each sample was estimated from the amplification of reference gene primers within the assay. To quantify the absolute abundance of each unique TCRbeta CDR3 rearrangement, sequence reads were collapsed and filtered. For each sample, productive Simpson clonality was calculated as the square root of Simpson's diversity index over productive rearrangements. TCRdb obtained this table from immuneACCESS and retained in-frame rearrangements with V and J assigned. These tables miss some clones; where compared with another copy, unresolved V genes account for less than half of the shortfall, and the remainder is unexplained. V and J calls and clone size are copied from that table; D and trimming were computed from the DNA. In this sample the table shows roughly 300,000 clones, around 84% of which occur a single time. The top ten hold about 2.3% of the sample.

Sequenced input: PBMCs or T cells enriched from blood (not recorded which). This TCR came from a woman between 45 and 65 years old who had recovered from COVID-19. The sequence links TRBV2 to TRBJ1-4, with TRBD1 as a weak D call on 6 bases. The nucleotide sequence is TGTGCCAGCATGGCTTTCAGGGGTTTGCGGGAAAAACTGTTTTTT. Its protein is CASMAFRGLREKLFF.